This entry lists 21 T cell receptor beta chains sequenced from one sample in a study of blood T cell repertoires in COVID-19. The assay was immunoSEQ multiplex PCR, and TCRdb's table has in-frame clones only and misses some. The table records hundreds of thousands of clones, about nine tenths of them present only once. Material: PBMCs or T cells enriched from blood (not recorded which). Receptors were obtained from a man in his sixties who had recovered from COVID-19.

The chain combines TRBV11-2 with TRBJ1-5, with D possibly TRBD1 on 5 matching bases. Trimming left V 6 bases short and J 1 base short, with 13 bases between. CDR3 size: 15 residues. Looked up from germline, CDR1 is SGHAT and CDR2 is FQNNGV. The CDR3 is CASRSLRGSNQPQHF. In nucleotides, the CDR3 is TGTGCCAGCAGATCTCTCCGGGGGAGCAATCAGCCCCAGCATTTT.

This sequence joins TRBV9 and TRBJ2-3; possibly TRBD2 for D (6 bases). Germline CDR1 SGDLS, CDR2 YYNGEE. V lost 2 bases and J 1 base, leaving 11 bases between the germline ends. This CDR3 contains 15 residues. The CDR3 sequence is CASSVGGVGTDTQYF. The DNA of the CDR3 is TGTGCCAGCAGCGTCGGGGGAGTGGGCACAGATACGCAGTATTTT.

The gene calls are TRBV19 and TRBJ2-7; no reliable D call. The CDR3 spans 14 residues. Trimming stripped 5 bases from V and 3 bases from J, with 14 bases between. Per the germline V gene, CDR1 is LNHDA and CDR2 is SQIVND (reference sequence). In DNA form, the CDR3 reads TGTGCCAGTAGTGCTACTACTTGGGTCTACGAGCAGTACTTC. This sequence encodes CASSATTWVYEQYF. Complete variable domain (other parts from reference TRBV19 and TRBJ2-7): DGGITQSPKYLFRKEGQNVTLSCEQNLNHDAMYWYRQDPGQGLRLIYYSQIVNDFQKGDIAEGYSVSREKKESFPLTVTSAQKNPTAFYLCASSATTWVYEQYFGPGTRLTVT.

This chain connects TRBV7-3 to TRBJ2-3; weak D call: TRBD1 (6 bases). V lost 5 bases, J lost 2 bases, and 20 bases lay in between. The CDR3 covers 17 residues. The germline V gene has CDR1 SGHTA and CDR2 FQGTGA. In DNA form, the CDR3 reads TGTGCCAGCAGCCTGACGGGACAAATTCTTAACACAGATACGCAGTATTTT. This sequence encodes CASSLTGQILNTDTQYF.

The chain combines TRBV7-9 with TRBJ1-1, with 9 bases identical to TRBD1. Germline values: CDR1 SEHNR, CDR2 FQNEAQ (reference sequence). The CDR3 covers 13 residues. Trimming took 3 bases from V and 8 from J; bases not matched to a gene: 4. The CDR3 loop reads CASSFAQGAEAFF. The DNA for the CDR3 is TGTGCCAGCAGCTTCGCACAGGGGGCGGAAGCTTTCTTT. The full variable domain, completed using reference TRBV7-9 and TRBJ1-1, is DTGVSQNPRHKITKRGQNVTFRCDPISEHNRLYWYRQTLGQGPEFLTYFQNEAQLEKSRLLSDRFSAERPKGSFSTLEIQRTEQGDSAMYLCASSFAQGAEAFFGQGTRLTVV.

The CDR3, as DNA: TGTGCCAGCAGCTCTCAGGGGGGCCAAGAGACCCAGTACTTC. Its protein is CASSSQGGQETQYF. The genes are TRBV7-3 and TRBJ2-5, with D possibly matching TRBD1 (7 bases). The CDR3 has 14 residues. Per germline, CDR1 SGHTA and CDR2 FQGTGA. Deletions cut 4 bases from V and 1 base from J, with 10 bases between.

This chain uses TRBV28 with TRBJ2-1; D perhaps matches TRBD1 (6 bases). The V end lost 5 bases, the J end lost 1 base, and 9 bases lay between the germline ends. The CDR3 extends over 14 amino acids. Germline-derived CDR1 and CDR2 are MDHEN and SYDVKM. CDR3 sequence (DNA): TGTGCCAGCAGTACGACAGGTTCCTACAATGAGCAGTTCTTC. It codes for CASSTTGSYNEQFF.

This CDR3 reads CASSLATSGASYEQYF. In nucleotides, the CDR3 is TGCGCCAGCAGCTTGGCAACTAGCGGGGCTTCCTACGAGCAGTACTTC. The J gene is TRBJ2-7, the V gene TRBV5-1, with 10 bases aligning to TRBD2. V gave up 0 bases and J gave up 1 base; unmatched junction bases: 4. The CDR3 runs to 16 residues. In germline, CDR1 is SGHRS, CDR2 YFSETQ. Looking up the rest from reference TRBV5-1 and TRBJ2-7 gives the full variable domain: KAGVTQTPRYLIKTRGQQVTLSCSPISGHRSVSWYQQTPGQGLQFLFEYFSETQRNKGNFPGRFSGRQFSNSRSEMNVSTLELGDSALYLCASSLATSGASYEQYFGPGTRLTVT.

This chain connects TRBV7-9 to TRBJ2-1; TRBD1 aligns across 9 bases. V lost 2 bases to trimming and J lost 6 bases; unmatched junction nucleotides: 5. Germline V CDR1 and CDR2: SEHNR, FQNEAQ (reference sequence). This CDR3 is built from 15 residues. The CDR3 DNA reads TGTGCCAGCAGCTTATTACAGGGGGCCTTCAATGAGCAGTTCTTC. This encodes CASSLLQGAFNEQFF.

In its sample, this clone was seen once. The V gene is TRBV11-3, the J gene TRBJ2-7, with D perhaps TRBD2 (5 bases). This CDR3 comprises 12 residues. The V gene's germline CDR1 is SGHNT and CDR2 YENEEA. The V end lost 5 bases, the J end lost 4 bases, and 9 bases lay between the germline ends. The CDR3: CASSIRGYEQYF. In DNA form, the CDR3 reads TGTGCCAGCAGCATCCGGGGATACGAGCAGTACTTC. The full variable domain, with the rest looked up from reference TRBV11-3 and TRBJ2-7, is EAGVVQSPRYKIIEKKQPVAFWCNPISGHNTLYWYLQNLGQGPELLIRYENEEAVDDSQLPKDRFSAERLKGVDSTLKIQPAELGDSAVYLCASSIRGYEQYFGPGTRLTVT.

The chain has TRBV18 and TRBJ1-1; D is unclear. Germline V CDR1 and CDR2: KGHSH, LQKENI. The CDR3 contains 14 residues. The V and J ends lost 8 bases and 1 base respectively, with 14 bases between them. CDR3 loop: CASRPPSGNTEAFF. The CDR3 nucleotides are TGTGCCAGCCGACCGCCTTCAGGGAACACTGAAGCTTTCTTT.

CDR3 amino acids: CASSSLGLAGASFNEQFF. In DNA form, the CDR3 reads TGTGCCAGTAGTTCCCTGGGCCTAGCGGGAGCATCCTTTAATGAGCAGTTCTTC. The gene calls are TRBV19 and TRBJ2-1, with 10 bases fitting TRBD2. Germline V gene data show CDR1 as LNHDA and CDR2 as SQIVND (reference sequence). The CDR3 covers 18 residues. V was pared by 5 bases and J by 7 bases, with 17 bases of the junction left unmatched.

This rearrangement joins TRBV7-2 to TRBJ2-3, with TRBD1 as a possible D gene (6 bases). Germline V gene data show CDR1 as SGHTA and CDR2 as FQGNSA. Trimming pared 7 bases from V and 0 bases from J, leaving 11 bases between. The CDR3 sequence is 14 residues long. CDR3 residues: CASKGVLSTDTQYF. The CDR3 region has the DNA TGTGCCAGCAAGGGGGTCCTTAGCACAGATACGCAGTATTTT.

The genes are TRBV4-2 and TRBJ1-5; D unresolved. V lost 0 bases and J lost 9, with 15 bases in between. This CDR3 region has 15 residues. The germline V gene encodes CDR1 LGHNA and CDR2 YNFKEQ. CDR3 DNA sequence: TGTGCCAGCAGCCAAGATGGGCGCCTTTTGGGGCCCCAGCATTTT. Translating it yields CASSQDGRLLGPQHF.

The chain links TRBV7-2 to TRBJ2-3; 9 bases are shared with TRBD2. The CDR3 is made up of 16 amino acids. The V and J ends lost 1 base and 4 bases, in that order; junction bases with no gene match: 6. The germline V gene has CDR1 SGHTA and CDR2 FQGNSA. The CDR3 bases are TGTGCCAGCAGCTTAGTAAGGCTAGCGGGGCCAGATACGCAGTATTTT. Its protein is CASSLVRLAGPDTQYF. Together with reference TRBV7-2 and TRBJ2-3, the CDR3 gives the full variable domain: GAGVSQSPSNKVTEKGKDVELRCDPISGHTALYWYRQSLGQGLEFLIYFQGNSAPDKSGLPSDRFSAERTGGSVSTLTIQRTQQEDSAVYLCASSLVRLAGPDTQYFGPGTRLTVL.

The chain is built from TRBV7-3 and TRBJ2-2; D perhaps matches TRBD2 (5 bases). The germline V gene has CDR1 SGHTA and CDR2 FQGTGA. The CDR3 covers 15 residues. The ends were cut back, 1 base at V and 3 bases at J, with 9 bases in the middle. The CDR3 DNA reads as TGTGCCAGCAGCTTAAGTGGGAGTTACACCGGGGAGCTGTTTTTT. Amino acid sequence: CASSLSGSYTGELFF.

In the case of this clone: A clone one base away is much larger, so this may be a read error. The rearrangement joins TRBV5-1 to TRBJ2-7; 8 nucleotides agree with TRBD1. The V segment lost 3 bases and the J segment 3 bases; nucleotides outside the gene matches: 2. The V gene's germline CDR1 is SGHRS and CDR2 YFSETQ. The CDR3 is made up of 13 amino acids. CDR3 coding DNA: TGCGCCAGCAGCTCCGGACAGGGCTACGAGCAGTACTTC. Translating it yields CASSSGQGYEQYF.

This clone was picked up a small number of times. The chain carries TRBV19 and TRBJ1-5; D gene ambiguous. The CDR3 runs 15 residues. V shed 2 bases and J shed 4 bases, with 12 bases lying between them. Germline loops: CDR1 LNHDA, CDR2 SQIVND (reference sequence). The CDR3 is CASSISRLLNQPQHF. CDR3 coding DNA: TGTGCCAGTAGTATATCTAGACTTCTTAATCAGCCCCAGCATTTT.

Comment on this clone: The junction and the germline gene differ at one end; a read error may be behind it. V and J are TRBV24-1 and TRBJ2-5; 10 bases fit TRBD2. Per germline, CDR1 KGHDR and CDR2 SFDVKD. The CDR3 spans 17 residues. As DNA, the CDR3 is TGTGCCACCAGTGATCCCTCCAGCGGGAGGGCGATAGAGGCCCAGTACTTC. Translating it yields CATSDPSSGRAIEAQYF.

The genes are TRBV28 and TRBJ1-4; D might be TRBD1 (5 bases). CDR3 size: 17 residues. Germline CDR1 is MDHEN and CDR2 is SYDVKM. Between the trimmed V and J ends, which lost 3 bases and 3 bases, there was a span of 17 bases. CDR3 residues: CASSLGGALRANEKLFF. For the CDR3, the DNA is TGTGCCAGCAGTTTGGGAGGGGCCCTGCGGGCTAATGAAAAACTGTTTTTT.

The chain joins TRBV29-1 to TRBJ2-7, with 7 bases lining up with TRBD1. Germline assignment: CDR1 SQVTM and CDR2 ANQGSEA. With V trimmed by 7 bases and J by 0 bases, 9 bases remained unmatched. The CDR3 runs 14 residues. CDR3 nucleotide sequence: TGCAGCGCGACGGGACAGTTTTCCTCCTACGAGCAGTACTTC. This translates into CSATGQFSSYEQYF.